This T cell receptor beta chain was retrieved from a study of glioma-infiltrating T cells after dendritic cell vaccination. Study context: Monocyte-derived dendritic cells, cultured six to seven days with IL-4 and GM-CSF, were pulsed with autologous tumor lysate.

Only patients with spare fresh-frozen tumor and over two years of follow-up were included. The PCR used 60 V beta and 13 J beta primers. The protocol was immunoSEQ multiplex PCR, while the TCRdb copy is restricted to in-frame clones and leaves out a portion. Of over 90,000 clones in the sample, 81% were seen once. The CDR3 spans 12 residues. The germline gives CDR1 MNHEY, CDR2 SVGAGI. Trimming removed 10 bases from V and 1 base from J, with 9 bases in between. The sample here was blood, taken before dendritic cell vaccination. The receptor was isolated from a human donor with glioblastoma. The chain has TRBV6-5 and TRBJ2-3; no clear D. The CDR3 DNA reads TGTGCCACCAAAGAGGGCACAGATACGCAGTATTTT. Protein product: CATKEGTDTQYF.